This TCR beta chain was profiled in a study of brain T cells in children with intractable seizures. Method: immunoSEQ multiplex PCR; TCRdb's copy keeps in-frame clones and lacks some. The table records tens of thousands of clones, about 92% of them present only once. The V end was cut by 3 bases, the J end by 5 bases, with 10 bases between. The germline V gene encodes CDR1 SGHTA and CDR2 FQGTGA. This CDR3 comprises 14 residues. Details on this clone: Its target is unknown.

Regarding the study as a whole: Patients' HCMV serostatus was unknown; virus specificity rests on CDR3 similarity alone.

The V gene is TRBV7-3, the J gene TRBJ2-2; no clear D gene. Sample: peripheral blood, taken at surgery. This TCR derives from a boy younger than two with tuberous sclerosis and intractable seizures. CDR3 nucleotides: TGTGCCAGCAGCTTCACTCTGGGGACCGGGGAGCTGTTTTTT. Translation: CASSFTLGTGELFF. Full variable domain (outside the CDR3, taken from reference TRBV7-3 and TRBJ2-2): GAGVSQTPSNKVTEKGKYVELRCDPISGHTALYWYRQSLGQGPEFLIYFQGTGAADDSGLPNDRFFAVRPEGSVSTLKIQRTERGDSAVYLCASSFTLGTGELFFGEGSRLTVL.